What follows are 27 T cell receptor beta chains derived from one specimen sequenced in a study of T cell repertoires in cytomegalovirus infection (dated by TCRdb to between 2019 and 2020). Per the publication, the treatment or condition label means: in vitro stimulation with specific CMV peptide epitopes to enrich CMV-specific T cells. The antigens these receptors bind are not known. TCRdb records Illumina HiSeq 1500 as the sequencer. The public reads were reanalyzed by TCRdb: fastp trimming at Q25, MiXCR alignment, in-frame beta chains only. Entries that share a CDR3 protein sequence are merged under the most common genes and DNA. The sample table records 700,000 to 850,000 distinct CDR3 sequences; approximately 32% of these occur just once. Roughly an eighth of the sample is taken by the ten largest. Material: cultured CD8+ T cells from PBMCs, obtained from culture after CMV antigen stimulation. These receptors were obtained from a human donor in good health (CMV status not recorded). Some clones in this sample may be carry-over from other donors' samples.

The V and J genes are TRBV5-4 and TRBJ1-2; D ambiguous. This CDR3 has 13 amino acids. Trimming stripped 4 bases from V and 3 bases from J, with 10 bases between. Germline assignment: CDR1 SGHNT and CDR2 YYREEE (reference sequence). This CDR3 is CASSPVEDYGYTF. DNA of the CDR3: TGTGCCAGCAGCCCGGTGGAGGACTATGGCTACACCTTC.

The chain links TRBV5-6 to TRBJ1-5; TRBD1 might be the D (6 bases). Trimming removed 5 bases at V and 0 bases at J, with 18 bases between. Germline loops: CDR1 SGHDT, CDR2 YYEEEE. This CDR3 contains 17 residues. DNA of the CDR3: TGTGCCAGCAGTCAAGGCGCGGACAGACTTAGCAATCAGCCCCAGCATTTT. Amino acids: CASSQGADRLSNQPQHF.

In the case of this clonotype: A clone one base away is much larger, so this may be a read error. The chain is built from TRBV5-5 and TRBJ1-5; unclear D gene. Germline V CDR1 and CDR2: SGHKS, YYEKEE (reference sequence). The CDR3 spans 14 residues. CDR3 in amino acids: CAGSLGQAVQPQHF. CDR3 sequence (DNA): TGTGCCGGCAGCTTGGGTCAGGCGGTTCAGCCCCAGCATTTT.

This clonotype has just a few counts. The chain has TRBV20-1 and TRBJ2-2, with D unclear. The CDR3 is made up of 14 amino acids. Per germline, CDR1 DFQATT and CDR2 SNEGSKA (reference sequence). The CDR3 loop is CSAPQQELTGELFF. CDR3 nucleotide sequence: TGCAGCGCGCCCCAGCAGGAACTCACCGGGGAGCTGTTTTTT.

For this clonotype: A single base separates this from a much larger clone, so it may be a read error. The chain combines TRBV7-8 with TRBJ2-6; D unclear. CDR1 is SGHVS, CDR2 FQNEAQ, per germline. CDR3 length: 16 amino acids. V shed 4 bases and J shed 8 bases, with 18 bases lying between them. For the CDR3, the DNA is TGTGCCAGCAGCTCGGCGTTGGTACCCCGGACCAACGTCCTGACTTTC. Its protein product is CASSSALVPRTNVLTF.

V usage is TRBV7-9 and J usage is TRBJ1-2, with 8 nucleotides matching TRBD1. The germline V gene has CDR1 SEHNR and CDR2 FQNEAQ (reference sequence). The CDR3 consists of 16 residues. V shed 1 base and J 2 bases; nucleotides not matched to a gene: 6. The CDR3 spells CASSLGTGKNNYGYTF. The CDR3 coding sequence is TGTGCCAGCAGCTTAGGGACAGGGAAGAACAACTATGGCTACACCTTC.

This clonotype was counted a few times. The chain links TRBV6-5 to TRBJ1-2; 7 nucleotides agree with TRBD1. Germline loops: CDR1 MNHEY, CDR2 SVGAGI. The CDR3 is 15 residues long. The V and J ends lost 5 bases and 3 bases, in that order; junction bases with no gene match: 9. DNA for the CDR3: TGTGCCAGCAGTCTCTTCCGGGACAGCGACTATGGCTACACCTTC. It translates to CASSLFRDSDYGYTF.

In its sample, this clonotype was seen many times. The genes are TRBV7-8 and TRBJ2-1, with TRBD2 identical over 12 bases. CDR3 length: 15 amino acids. From germline, CDR1 is SGHVS and CDR2 FQNEAQ. V was pared by 6 bases and J by 0 bases, with 0 bases of the junction left unmatched. The DNA of the CDR3 is TGTGCCAGCAGGACTAGCGGGGGCTCCTACAATGAGCAGTTCTTC. Its translation: CASRTSGGSYNEQFF.

The chain has TRBV23-1 and TRBJ1-5, with D unresolved. TRBV23-1 belongs to the ORF category, with a function that is uncertain. Trimming shortened V by 6 bases and J by 7 bases, and 22 bases separated the two germline ends. The CDR3 totals 16 residues. For the CDR3, the DNA is TGCGCCAGCAGCCTACGGAGGCAGGAAATGAACCAGCCCCAGCATTTT. As protein: CASSLRRQEMNQPQHF.

This clonotype has a handful of counts. The rearrangement joins TRBV12-3 or TRBV12-4 to TRBJ2-3; D may correspond to TRBD1 or TRBD2 (5 bases each). CDR3 length: 14 residues. Trimming left V 3 bases short and J 4 bases short, with 11 bases between. CDR3 DNA sequence: TGTGCCAGCAGTTTTACGGGGCTCGCAGATACGCAGTATTTT. Translating it yields CASSFTGLADTQYF.

This clonotype showed up just a few times. At one of its ends the junction is not consistent with the germline gene, which may arise from a read error. This chain links TRBV7-6 with TRBJ2-1; TRBD1 agrees at 11 bases. This CDR3 contains 11 residues. The germline gives CDR1 SGHVS, CDR2 FNYEAQ. CDR3 sequence reads: CASSRTGGSIF. CDR3 bases: TGTGCCAGCAGCCGGACAGGGGGCAGCATCTTC.

Ten or more counts support this clonotype. V gene TRBV7-8 combines with J gene TRBJ1-6; D call uncertain. From germline, CDR1 is SGHVS and CDR2 FQNEAQ. The CDR3 runs to 15 residues. Trimming pared 1 base from V and 8 bases from J, leaving 12 bases between. The CDR3 spells CASSLGLLRDSPLHF. CDR3 coding DNA: TGTGCCAGCAGCTTAGGTCTGTTACGGGATTCACCCCTCCACTTT.

V usage is TRBV7-9 and J usage is TRBJ2-1; 11 bases align to TRBD1. The germline V gene encodes CDR1 SEHNR and CDR2 FQNEAQ (reference sequence). The length of the CDR3 is 15 residues. V was clipped by 4 bases and J by 8 bases; unmatched bases: 7. CDR3 region: CASSSGQGARDEQFF. CDR3 DNA: TGTGCCAGCAGCTCTGGACAGGGGGCACGGGATGAGCAGTTCTTC.

This clonotype was counted only a few times. This chain joins TRBV20-1 and TRBJ2-2, with D perhaps given as TRBD1 or TRBD2 (5 bases each). The CDR3 covers 15 residues. CDR1 and CDR2 from the germline V gene are DFQATT and SNEGSKA (reference sequence). Trimming shortened V by 5 bases and J by 5 bases, and 18 bases separated the two germline ends. Here the CDR3 reads CSALGLGAQTGELFF. CDR3 DNA sequence: TGCAGTGCTTTGGGTCTCGGGGCGCAAACCGGGGAGCTGTTTTTT.

Regarding this clonotype: This clone may be a read error of a much larger clone one base away. The V gene is TRBV7-8, the J gene TRBJ2-6; 10 bases fit TRBD1. CDR1 is SGHVS, CDR2 FQNEAQ, per germline. After removal of 4 bases from V and 8 bases from J, the junction contained 8 bases not matched to a gene. This CDR3 has 16 residues. The CDR3 sequence: CASSSSTDRGPNVLTF. CDR3 nucleotide sequence: TGTGCCAGCAGCTCCTCAACCGACAGGGGGCCCAACGTCCTGACTTTC.

The V gene is TRBV12-3 or TRBV12-4, the J gene TRBJ2-4; D possibly corresponds to TRBD2 (7 bases). V lost 7 bases and J lost 8, with 15 bases in between. This CDR3 is 13 amino acids long. CDR3 coding DNA: TGTGCCAGCACCTGGGGGGGCGCGGACATTCAGTACTTC. It specifies CASTWGGADIQYF.

CDR3: CASSSTGGQSSYNEQFF. CDR3 DNA sequence: TGTGCCAGCAGCTCAACGGGGGGACAGAGCTCCTACAATGAGCAGTTCTTC. This chain links TRBV7-6 with TRBJ2-1; D assignment may be TRBD1 or TRBD2 (7 bases each). The CDR3 sequence is 17 residues long. V was trimmed by 4 bases and J by 0 bases, leaving 16 bases between them. Germline CDR1 is SGHVS and CDR2 is FNYEAQ.

The V and J genes are TRBV5-6 and TRBJ2-7, with TRBD1 identical over 7 bases. V shed 4 bases and J 6 bases; nucleotides not matched to a gene: 4. Germline loops: CDR1 SGHDT, CDR2 YYEEEE. This CDR3 contains 12 residues. Here the CDR3 reads CASSVQGREQYV. In DNA, the CDR3 is TGTGCCAGCAGCGTACAGGGGCGCGAGCAGTACGTC.

The table lists this clonotype with many counts. The chain is built from TRBV6-5 and TRBJ1-2, with 7 bases fitting TRBD1. This CDR3 spans 15 amino acids. With V trimmed by 8 bases and J by 7 bases, 16 bases remained unmatched. The germline V gene has CDR1 MNHEY and CDR2 SVGAGI. The CDR3 DNA reads as TGTGCCAGCTCCAACCCTTACACAGGGGCAGCTGGCTACACCTTC. It codes for CASSNPYTGAAGYTF.

This chain links TRBV4-3 with TRBJ1-5; no reliable D call. The CDR3 sequence is 15 residues long. Trimming cost V 4 bases and J 0 bases, with 10 bases left between them. Germline CDR1 is LGHNA and CDR2 is YSLEER. CDR3 region: CASSPNLYSNQPQHF. The CDR3 region has the DNA TGCGCCAGCAGCCCGAACCTCTATAGCAATCAGCCCCAGCATTTT.

In this sample, this clonotype turned up a few times. This sequence joins TRBV2 and TRBJ2-1, with a weak D call TRBD2 (5 bases). Germline lookup yields CDR1 SNHLY and CDR2 FYNNEI. Trimming shortened V by 3 bases and J by 5 bases, and 17 bases separated the two germline ends. The CDR3 extends over 16 amino acids. CDR3 in amino acids: CASSDVLGALHNEQFF. The DNA of the CDR3 is TGTGCCAGCAGTGATGTACTAGGAGCCCTGCACAATGAGCAGTTCTTC. Supplemented by reference TRBV2 and TRBJ2-1, the full variable domain reads EPEVTQTPSHQVTQMGQEVILRCVPISNHLYFYWYRQILGQKVEFLVSFYNNEISEKSEIFDDQFSVERPDGSNFTLKIRSTKLEDSAMYFCASSDVLGALHNEQFFGPGTRLTVL.

The J gene is TRBJ2-1, the V gene TRBV27; D unclear. Germline V lookup: CDR1 MNHEY, CDR2 SMNVEV (reference sequence). This CDR3 comprises 16 residues. Trimming cost V 3 bases and J 2 bases, with 14 bases left between them. CDR3: CASSFGPSLTYNEQFF. DNA of the CDR3: TGTGCCAGCAGTTTTGGTCCTAGTCTAACCTACAATGAGCAGTTCTTC.

This clonotype showed up just a few times. This chain connects TRBV29-1 to TRBJ2-1; 10 bases line up with TRBD1. In germline, CDR1 is SQVTM, CDR2 ANQGSEA. The J segment lost 6 bases and the V segment lost 0 bases, leaving 17 bases of the junction unmatched. The CDR3 has 19 amino acids. The CDR3 sequence: CSVEDFLRGRDRGPNEQFF. The DNA for the CDR3 is TGCAGCGTTGAAGATTTCCTCCGAGGGAGGGACAGGGGACCCAATGAGCAGTTCTTC.

The genes are TRBV27 and TRBJ1-2; the match to TRBD1 covers 9 bases. V shed 0 bases and J 3 bases; nucleotides not matched to a gene: 2. Per germline, CDR1 MNHEY and CDR2 SMNVEV (reference sequence). This CDR3 has 15 residues. The CDR3 is CASSLSTGGHYGYTF. The CDR3 coding sequence is TGTGCCAGCAGTTTATCAACAGGGGGCCACTATGGCTACACCTTC.

V is TRBV19 and J is TRBJ1-5; 10 nucleotides line up with TRBD1. In germline, CDR1 is LNHDA, CDR2 SQIVND (reference sequence). This CDR3 comprises 12 residues. J was trimmed by 5 bases and V by 10 bases; bases with no gene match: 2. The CDR3 spells CATGTGDQPQHF. DNA for the CDR3: TGTGCCACAGGGACAGGGGATCAGCCCCAGCATTTT.

There are a few counts of this clonotype. This chain joins TRBV7-9 and TRBJ2-7; 11 bases align to TRBD2. From germline, CDR1 is SEHNR and CDR2 FQNEAQ (reference sequence). This CDR3 is built from 16 residues. J was trimmed by 2 bases and V by 5 bases; bases with no gene match: 8. For the CDR3, the DNA is TGTGCCAGCAGCACTTCGACTAGCGGGATAACCTACGAGCAGTACTTC. This encodes CASSTSTSGITYEQYF.

This clonotype showed up just a few times. The genes are TRBV27 and TRBJ2-2, with 7 bases identical to TRBD1. Germline lookup yields CDR1 MNHEY and CDR2 SMNVEV (reference sequence). Trimming cost V 8 bases and J 6 bases; bases outside gene matches: 15. The CDR3 contains 16 residues. The CDR3: CASHVTGAALAGELFF. The DNA for the CDR3 is TGTGCCAGCCATGTTACAGGGGCAGCCTTGGCCGGGGAGCTGTTTTTT.